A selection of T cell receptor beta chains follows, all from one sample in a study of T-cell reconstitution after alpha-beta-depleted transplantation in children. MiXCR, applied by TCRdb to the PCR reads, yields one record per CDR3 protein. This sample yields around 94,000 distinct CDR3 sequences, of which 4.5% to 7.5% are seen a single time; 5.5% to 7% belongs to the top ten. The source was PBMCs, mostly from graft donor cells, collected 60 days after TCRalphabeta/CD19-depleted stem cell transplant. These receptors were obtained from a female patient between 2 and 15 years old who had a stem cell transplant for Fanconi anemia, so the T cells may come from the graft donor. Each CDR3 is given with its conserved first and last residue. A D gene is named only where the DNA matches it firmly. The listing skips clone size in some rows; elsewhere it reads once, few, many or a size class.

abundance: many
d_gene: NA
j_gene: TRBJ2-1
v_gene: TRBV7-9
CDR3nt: TGTGCCAGCACCCCTCCGGGGACTCCCGTAAATGAGCAGTTCTTC
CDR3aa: CASTPPGTPVNEQFF

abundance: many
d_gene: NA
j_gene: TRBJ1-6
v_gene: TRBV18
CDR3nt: TGTGCCAGCTCATGGACAGAGTTAAATTCACCCCTCCACTTT
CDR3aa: CASSWTELNSPLHF

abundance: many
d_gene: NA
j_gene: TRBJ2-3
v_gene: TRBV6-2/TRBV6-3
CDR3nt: TGTGCCAGCAGTTCCCCCAGGAGAAGCACAGATACGCAGTATTTT
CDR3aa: CASSSPRRSTDTQYF

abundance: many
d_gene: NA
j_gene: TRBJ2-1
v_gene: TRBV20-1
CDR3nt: TGCAGTGCTAGACACCTCCGCGATGGATACAATGAGCAGTTCTTC
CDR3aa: CSARHLRDGYNEQFF

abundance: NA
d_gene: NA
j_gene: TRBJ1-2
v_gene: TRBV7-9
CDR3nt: TGTGCCAGCAGCTTAGCCCTCGGCAGGGGAGGAAGTGGCTACACCTTC
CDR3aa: CASSLALGRGGSGYTF

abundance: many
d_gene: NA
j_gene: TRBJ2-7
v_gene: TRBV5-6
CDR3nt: TGTGCCAGCAGCTTGCGCGCCGCCTACGAGCAGTACTTC
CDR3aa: CASSLRAAYEQYF

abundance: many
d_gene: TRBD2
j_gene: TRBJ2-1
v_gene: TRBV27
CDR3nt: TGTGCCACCGGGGGACTAGCGGAATTCAACAATGAGCAGTTCTTC
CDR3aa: CATGGLAEFNNEQFF

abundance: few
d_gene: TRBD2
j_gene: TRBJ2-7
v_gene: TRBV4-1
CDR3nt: TGCGCCAGCAGCCAAATGACTAGCGACCTGTACGAGCAGTACTTC
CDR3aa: CASSQMTSDLYEQYF

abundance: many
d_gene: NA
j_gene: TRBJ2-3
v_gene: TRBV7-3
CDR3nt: TGTGCCAGCAGCTTATGGGGCGGGGAAACAGATACGCAGTATTTT
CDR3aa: CASSLWGGETDTQYF

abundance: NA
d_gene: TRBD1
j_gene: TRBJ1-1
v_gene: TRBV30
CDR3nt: TGTGCCTGGAGTGACAGGGGTAGCGCTTTCTTT
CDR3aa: CAWSDRGSAFF

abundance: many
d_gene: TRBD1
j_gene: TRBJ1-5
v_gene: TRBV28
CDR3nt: TGTGCCAGCAGTCCACAGGGGTGGGGAAGCAATCAGCCCCAGCATTTT
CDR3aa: CASSPQGWGSNQPQHF

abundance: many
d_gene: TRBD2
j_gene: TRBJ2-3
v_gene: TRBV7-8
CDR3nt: TGTGCCAGCAGTCACAGCCAGGGAGGGACAGATACGCAGTATTTT
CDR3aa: CASSHSQGGTDTQYF

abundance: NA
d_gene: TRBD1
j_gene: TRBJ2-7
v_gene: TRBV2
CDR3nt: TGTGCCAGCAGTGAAGATGACAGGGCGTACTACGAGCAGTACTTC
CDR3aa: CASSEDDRAYYEQYF

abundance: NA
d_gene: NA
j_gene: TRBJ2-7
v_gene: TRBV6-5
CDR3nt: TGTGCCAGCAGTTACTCGCCGGGTTTTTACGAGCAGTACTTC
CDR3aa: CASSYSPGFYEQYF

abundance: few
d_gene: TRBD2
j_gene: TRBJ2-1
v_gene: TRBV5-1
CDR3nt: TGCGCCAGCAGCACAATCGGACTAGCGGGAGATTTGGTCTACAATGAGCAGTTCTTC
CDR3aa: CASSTIGLAGDLVYNEQFF

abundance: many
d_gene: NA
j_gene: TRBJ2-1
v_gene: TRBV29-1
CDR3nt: TGCAGCGTTGTCTTTGCGACGACCTACAATGAGCAGTTCTTC
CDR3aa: CSVVFATTYNEQFF

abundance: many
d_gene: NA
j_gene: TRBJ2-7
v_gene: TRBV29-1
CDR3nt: TGCAGCGTTGGAGGGCAGGAGGAGGACGAGCAGTACTTC
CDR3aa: CSVGGQEEDEQYF

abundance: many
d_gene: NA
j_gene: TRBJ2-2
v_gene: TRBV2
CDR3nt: TGTGCCAGCAATAACCAGGGAGGAGACACCGGGGAGCTGTTTTTT
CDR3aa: CASNNQGGDTGELFF

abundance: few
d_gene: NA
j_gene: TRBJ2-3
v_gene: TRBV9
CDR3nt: TGTGCCAGCAGCCCGAGAGGCTATAGCACAGATACGCAGTATTTT
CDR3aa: CASSPRGYSTDTQYF

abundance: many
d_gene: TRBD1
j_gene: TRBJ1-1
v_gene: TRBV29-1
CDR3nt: TGCAGCGCGGGACAGGGAAGTGGAACTGAAGCTTTCTTT
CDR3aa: CSAGQGSGTEAFF

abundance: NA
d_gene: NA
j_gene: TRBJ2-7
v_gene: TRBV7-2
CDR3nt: TGTGCCAGCAGCTTAGCTTTGGCGGAATACGAGCAGTACTTC
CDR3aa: CASSLALAEYEQYF

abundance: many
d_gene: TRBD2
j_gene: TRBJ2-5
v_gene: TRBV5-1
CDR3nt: TGCGCCAGCAGCTTGGGGACTAGCGGGAGAGGGGAGACCCAGTACTTC
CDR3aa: CASSLGTSGRGETQYF

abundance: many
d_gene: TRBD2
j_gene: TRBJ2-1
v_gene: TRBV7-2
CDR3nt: TGTGCCAGCAGCTTGGTGGTCCTAGCGGGAGCGTACAATGAGCAGTTCTTC
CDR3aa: CASSLVVLAGAYNEQFF

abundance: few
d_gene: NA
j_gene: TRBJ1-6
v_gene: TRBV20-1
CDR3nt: TGCAGTGCTAGAGCCCGGGATAATTCACCCCTCCACTTT
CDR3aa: CSARARDNSPLHF

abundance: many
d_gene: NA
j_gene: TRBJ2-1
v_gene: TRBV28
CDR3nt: NA
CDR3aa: CASSQGFPRSTMSSSSGQGLNF

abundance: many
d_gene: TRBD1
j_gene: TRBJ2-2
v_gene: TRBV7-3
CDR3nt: TGTGCCAGCAGCTTACTGGGACAGATGAACACCGGGGAGCTGTTTTTT
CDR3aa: CASSLLGQMNTGELFF

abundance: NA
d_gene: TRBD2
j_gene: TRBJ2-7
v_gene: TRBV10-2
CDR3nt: TGCGCCACCAATCTAGCGGGGTCGTCCTACGAGCAGTACTTC
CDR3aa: CATNLAGSSYEQYF

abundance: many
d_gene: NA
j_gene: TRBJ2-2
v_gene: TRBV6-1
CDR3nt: TGTGCCAGCAGTAGCCTTAACACCGGGGAGCTGTTTTTT
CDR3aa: CASSSLNTGELFF

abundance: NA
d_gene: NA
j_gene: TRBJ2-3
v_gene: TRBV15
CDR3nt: TGTGCCACCAGCAGAGATCTTGTGACAGAGCAGTATTTT
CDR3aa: CATSRDLVTEQYF

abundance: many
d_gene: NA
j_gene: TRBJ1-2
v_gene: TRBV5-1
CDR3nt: TGCGCCAGCAGCTTGAGGGCCGGGAACGGCTACACCTTC
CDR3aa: CASSLRAGNGYTF

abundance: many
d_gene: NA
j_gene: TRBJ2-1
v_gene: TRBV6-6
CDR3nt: TGTGCCAGCAGTCGCCCACGACAGAATGAGCAGTTCTTC
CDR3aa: CASSRPRQNEQFF

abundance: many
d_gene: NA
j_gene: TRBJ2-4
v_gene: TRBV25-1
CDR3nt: TGTGCCAGCAGTGAAACAGGGCGGAACATTCAGTACTTC
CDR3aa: CASSETGRNIQYF

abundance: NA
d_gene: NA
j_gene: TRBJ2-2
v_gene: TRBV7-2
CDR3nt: TGTGCCAGCAGCTTAGTATTGTGGGGGACCGGGGAGCTGTTTTTT
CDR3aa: CASSLVLWGTGELFF

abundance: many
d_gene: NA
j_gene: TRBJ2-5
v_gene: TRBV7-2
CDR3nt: TGTGCCAGCAGCTTAATAGGCGGGGAAAGCGGCGAAGAGACCCAGTACTTC
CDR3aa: CASSLIGGESGEETQYF

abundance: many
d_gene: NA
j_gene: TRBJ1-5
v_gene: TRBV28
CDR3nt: TGTGCCAGCAGAACAGGTAGCAATCAGCCCCAGCATTTT
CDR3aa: CASRTGSNQPQHF

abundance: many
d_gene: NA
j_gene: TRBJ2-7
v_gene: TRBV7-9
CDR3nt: TGTGCCAGCAGCCAAACCGGTTTACCCATCTACGAGCAGTACTTC
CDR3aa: CASSQTGLPIYEQYF